Given below is one T cell receptor (beta chain) in context. This sample stems from a study of control samples from healthy donors and cancer patients. Measured with immunoSEQ multiplex PCR; TCRdb has only the in-frame clones, and not every one. Here the sample spans over 45,000 clones, around 90% being singletons. Trimming shortened V by 3 bases and J by 0 bases, and 11 bases separated the two germline ends. The CDR3 sequence is 15 residues long. Per germline, CDR1 LGHDT and CDR2 YNNKEL (reference sequence). Sequenced material: PBMCs. The source of this sequence is a middle-aged man with colorectal cancer. The V call is TRBV3-1 (or the pseudogene TRBV3-2), the J call TRBJ1-2; possibly TRBD1 for D (5 bases). The CDR3 nucleotides are TGTGCCAGCAGCCACTTGACAGTAGCTAACTATGGCTACACCTTC. It encodes CASSHLTVANYGYTF.